This TCR beta chain is from a study of T cell responses to AZD1222 COVID-19 vaccine. Study findings and constraints: Recipients of AZD1222 seropositive at baseline numbered only 6 or 7.

A single count supports this clone. Its antigen is not known. The CDR3 is made up of 15 amino acids. Trimming removed 4 bases from V and 5 bases from J, with 17 bases in between. Per the germline V gene, CDR1 is SGHTA and CDR2 is FQGTGA. The protocol was immunoSEQ multiplex PCR, while the TCRdb copy is restricted to in-frame clones and leaves out a portion. The profile shows approximately 130,000 clones, 80% to 90% of them singletons. This TCR was sampled from an adult who received the AZD1222 COVID-19 vaccine. The chain carries TRBV7-3 and TRBJ2-5, with a possible D match to TRBD1 (5 bases). Here the sequenced sample was peripheral blood, taken 28 days after the second AZD1222 dose. The CDR3 DNA is TGTGCCAGCAGCTCTACAGGTGCCTTGGGGGAGACCCAGTACTTC. This encodes CASSSTGALGETQYF.